What follows describes a single T cell receptor beta chain. This clonotype was counted a single time. Its antigen is still unknown. Nothing much larger sits one base from this clone, and base qualities are not available. To prepare the library, 5' RACE was applied. TCRdb names Illumina HiSeq 2500 as the instrument used. A second PCR of about 7 to 12 cycles was run with a J-beta primer mix and a sample-barcoded 5' primer. A template-switch 5' adaptor carrying 12 random nucleotides introduced a unique molecular identifier onto each TCR beta cDNA molecule. Each sample yielded at least 2.5 million CDR3-containing paired-end reads. The Mint cDNA synthesis kit, primed by a TRBC-specific oligonucleotide, was used to synthesize first-strand cDNA from all RNA. Following uracil-DNA glycosylase treatment, a first 18-cycle PCR with universal primers M1SS and BC2_uni_R was performed on all cDNA. In the original analysis: For normalization, 1 million high-quality reads, each with a distinct molecular identifier, were randomly selected from each sample. Reads with shared molecular identifiers were discarded instead of being binned into consensus sequences. CDR3 identification, clonotype clustering and error correction used MiTCR with a Q25 quality threshold and the strictest error-elimination algorithm. A nonparametric unseen species model using Euler transformation provided a lower-bound estimate of total TCR beta diversity. TCRdb trimmed the raw reads at Q25, called clones with MiXCR and kept productive beta chains. Rows matching on CDR3 protein sequence are summarized as one entry with the most common DNA and genes. TCRdb assigned the V and J calls; the authors' analysis was not used. This sample lists around 990,000 distinct CDR3 sequences; under 40% were detected once. The ten largest clones capture 10% to 15% of the sample.

The data belong to a study of blood T cells in healthy people across ages (dated by TCRdb to between 2014 and 2017). With regard to the full study: In model experiments, template switching captured about one uniquely barcoded TCR beta cDNA molecule for every two T cells. The study measured age-related changes in TCR beta repertoire diversity using deep sequencing normalized with unique cDNA molecular identifiers. Donors were grouped into four age groups: young (average roughly 15 years), middle-aged (over 35), aged (about 60) and long-lived (about 82). To avoid experimental bias, donors of different ages were randomly spread across the sequencing lanes. Two additional independent replicas of 1 million unique cDNA reads from the same blood draw were analyzed for two donors (one aged 18 to 30 and one aged 80 or older). Paper-wide results and their limitations: Compared with the aged group, the long-lived group had more naive CD4+ T cells, fewer expanded clones and increased TCR diversity, a pattern suggesting age selection. Donor CMV infection status was unknown, potentially confounding age-related changes in expanded clonotypes. A strong correlation was found between observed TCR beta diversity and the percentage of naive T cells measured by flow cytometry. As age increased, observed TCR beta diversity per million T cells dropped in a roughly linear way, and a significant reduction was already evident by age around 41. Estimates of total diversity from one million sequenced T cells were regarded as lower bounds and underestimates. Conclusive comparison of naive and antigen-experienced compartments was prevented by the profiling of bulk unsorted PBMCs.

The roughly 39 donors, aged 6 to 90 years, were systemically healthy Caucasian individuals from Russia. Ten milliliters of peripheral blood were drawn from each donor into EDTA-treated Vacutainer tubes. Ficoll-Paque density-gradient centrifugation was used to isolate PBMCs, with at least 7 million per sample. Total RNA was extracted from PBMCs with Trizol reagent, with at least 6 micrograms obtained per sample. For every donor, an aliquot of PBMCs went through flow cytometry to measure the percentages of naive CD45RAhigh/CD27high T cells. Reading from cysteine to phenylalanine, the CDR3 counts 15 amino acids. Only CDR3 DNA is held: 45 bases, read in frame from base 1. CDR1 and CDR2 are read off the germline V gene as MNHEY and SVGEGT.

The receptor was isolated from a man aged 18 to 30 in good health. The chain uses TRBV6-2 or TRBV6-3 and TRBJ2-7; 9 bases in the middle match TRBD2. The closer fit of TRBJ2-5 to the DNA end suggests the J call may be wrong. The sequencing sample was made of blood. Here is the DNA: TGTGCCAGCAGTTATACCGGGACTAGCAGGGAGACCCAGTACTTC. This is translated as CASSYTGTSRETQYF.